The next 10 T cell receptor beta chains were all read from a single sample in a study of cytomegalovirus exposure and HLA in healthy donors. This table comes from immunoSEQ multiplex PCR, and its TCRdb copy is limited to in-frame clones, with some not included. Of approximately 270,000 clones listed, nearly 90% are singletons. The specimen was PBMCs. Every receptor here comes from a woman between 18 and 30 years old in good health and CMV-seronegative.

The CDR3 here is CASTPGLSTDTQYF. CDR3 DNA sequence: TGTGCCAGCACCCCGGGACTTAGCACAGATACGCAGTATTTT. The rearrangement uses TRBV6-5 and TRBJ2-3; D may be TRBD2 (6 bases). The CDR3 contains 14 residues. Trimming removed 7 bases from V and 0 bases from J, with 11 bases in between. Germline V gives CDR1 MNHEY, CDR2 SVGAGI.

The chain combines TRBV18 with TRBJ2-5; TRBD1 matches at 7 bases. Germline lookup yields CDR1 KGHSH and CDR2 LQKENI. This CDR3 is 13 amino acids long. Trimming took 5 bases from V and 3 from J; bases not matched to a gene: 3. The CDR3 protein is CASSSGTEETQYF. The CDR3 DNA sequence: TGTGCCAGCTCATCGGGGACAGAAGAGACCCAGTACTTC.

The rearrangement links TRBV7-5 to TRBJ2-2; TRBD1, as called in the table, went unchecked against the DNA. TRBV7-5 is shown as a pseudogene. This CDR3 is built from 19 residues. The CDR3 spells CVRSFSWTRSSTNTGELFF. The CDR3, as DNA: TGTGTCAGAAGTTTCTCCTGGACACGGTCCTCTACGAACACCGGGGAGCTGTTTTTT.

The rearrangement joins TRBV7-9 to TRBJ1-1, with D unclear. The CDR3 contains 13 residues. V was shortened by 3 bases and J by 7 bases, with 12 bases between the two germline ends. Germline V gene sequence: CDR1 SEHNR, CDR2 FQNEAQ (reference sequence). CDR3 sequence (DNA): TGTGCCAGCAGCTTCGGGTTGGCGATTGAAGCTTTCTTT. Translation gives CASSFGLAIEAFF.

V gene TRBV29-1 combines with J gene TRBJ2-3; 12 nucleotides line up with TRBD2. The V segment lost 6 bases and the J segment 3 bases; nucleotides outside the gene matches: 16. This CDR3 comprises 18 residues. In germline, CDR1 is SQVTM, CDR2 ANQGSEA. CDR3 in DNA: TGCAGCGTCCCTTTAGGGCTAGCGGGGGGGCTGTGGACAGATACGCAGTATTTT. This sequence encodes CSVPLGLAGGLWTDTQYF.

As concerns this clone: Other DNA sequences within the sample encode an identical CDR3. The V gene is TRBV29-1, the J gene TRBJ1-1; 7 nucleotides align to TRBD1. The ends lost 5 bases at V and 2 bases at J; junction bases unmatched: 5. The CDR3 consists of 13 residues. Germline V gene lookup returns CDR1 SQVTM and CDR2 ANQGSEA. The CDR3 DNA reads as TGCAGCGTTAGCAGACAGGGAAACACTGAAGCTTTCTTT. Protein sequence: CSVSRQGNTEAFF. Looking up the rest from reference TRBV29-1 and TRBJ1-1 gives the full variable domain: SAVISQKPSRDICQRGTSLTIQCQVDSQVTMMFWYRQQPGQSLTLIATANQGSEATYESGFVIDKFPISRPNLTFSTLTVSNMSPEDSSIYLCSVSRQGNTEAFFGQGTRLTVV.

The chain recombines TRBV4-1 with TRBJ2-7; 11 bases line up with TRBD2. Looked up from germline, CDR1 is MGHRA and CDR2 is YSYEKL. V was clipped by 4 bases and J by 2 bases; unmatched bases: 4. The CDR3 extends over 15 amino acids. The CDR3 DNA is TGCGCCAGCAGCCTCGGGACTAGCGGAGCCTACGAGCAGTACGTC. Residues: CASSLGTSGAYEQYV.

This rearrangement joins TRBV7-9 to TRBJ1-1; 7 nucleotides line up with TRBD1. There are 14 residues in the CDR3. The V gene end was trimmed by 5 bases and the J gene end by 3 bases; junction bases not matched to a gene: 6. The germline V gene encodes CDR1 SEHNR and CDR2 FQNEAQ (reference sequence). DNA of the CDR3: TGTGCCAGCAGCCACCGGGACAGAGACACTGAAGCTTTCTTT. Residues: CASSHRDRDTEAFF.

The chain carries TRBV5-4 and TRBJ1-5, with 7 positions matching TRBD1. The CDR3 has 15 amino acids. The germline V gene encodes CDR1 SGHNT and CDR2 YYREEE (reference sequence). J gave up 3 bases and V 4 bases, and 7 bases lay outside the gene matches. This chain's CDR3 is CASSKDRATNQPQHF. The CDR3 DNA reads as TGTGCCAGCAGCAAAGACAGGGCTACCAATCAGCCCCAGCATTTT.

The table lists this clone with a few counts. V usage is TRBV5-8 and J usage is TRBJ1-6; D is uncertain. Germline CDR1 SGHTS, CDR2 YDEGEE. This CDR3 is 11 amino acids long. V lost 1 base, J lost 10 bases, and 3 bases lay in between. The chain's CDR3 is CASSLSSPLHF. The DNA for the CDR3 is TGTGCCAGCAGCTTGTCATCACCCCTCCACTTT.